The 20 T cell receptor beta chains below were found in one sample sequenced in a study of Ad26.COV2.S vaccination and SARS-CoV-2 variants. Noted treatment: over 15 received Ad26.COV2.S at low or high dose, single or two shots; 5 received placebo; per-sample allocation not given. Vaccine and placebo recipients were sampled on day 63 after the first injection. Measured with immunoSEQ multiplex PCR; TCRdb has only the in-frame clones, and not every one. The sample has under 250,000 clones; 70% to 90% are singletons. This sample comprised peripheral blood, obtained in a trial of Ad26.COV2.S vaccine versus placebo. The receptors were sampled from a person aged 18-65 years who received the Ad26.COV2.S COVID-19 vaccine or a placebo.

The chain is built from TRBV6-5 and TRBJ2-1, with D possibly TRBD2 on 6 matching bases. Trimming shortened V by 7 bases and J by 10 bases, and 17 bases separated the two germline ends. Germline values: CDR1 MNHEY, CDR2 SVGAGI. CDR3 size: 13 residues. The DNA for the CDR3 is TGTGCCAGCACCCCTACGGGGGTGGGAGAGCAGTTCTTC. It codes for CASTPTGVGEQFF.

This clone appeared once. The chain couples TRBV21-1 to TRBJ2-7. TRBV21-1 is deemed a pseudogene. CDR3 length equals 14 residues. CDR3 DNA sequence: TGTGCTAGCACCCAGGGGGGGGGCCCCGGCGAGCAGTACTTC. This translates into CASTQGGGPGEQYF.

The rearrangement uses TRBV4-2 and TRBJ2-2, with 8 nucleotides matching TRBD2. The CDR3 totals 15 residues. The junction had 6 bases not matched to a gene; V was cut back by 4 bases and J by 5 bases. Germline V gene data show CDR1 as LGHNA and CDR2 as YNFKEQ. The CDR3 spells CASSPPGLETGELFF. The CDR3 DNA reads TGTGCCAGCAGCCCACCGGGACTAGAGACCGGGGAGCTGTTTTTT.

J is TRBJ2-4 and V is TRBV7-9; D is tentatively TRBD1 or TRBD2 (5 bases each). This CDR3 has 13 residues. Trimming removed 8 bases from V and 0 bases from J, with 8 bases in between. The germline gives CDR1 SEHNR, CDR2 FQNEAQ (reference sequence). The CDR3 spells CASGGLAKNIQYF. In nucleotides, the CDR3 is TGTGCCAGCGGGGGTCTAGCCAAAAACATTCAGTACTTC. The complete variable domain, with remaining parts taken from reference TRBV7-9 and TRBJ2-4, reads DTGVSQNPRHKITKRGQNVTFRCDPISEHNRLYWYRQTLGQGPEFLTYFQNEAQLEKSRLLSDRFSAERPKGSFSTLEIQRTEQGDSAMYLCASGGLAKNIQYFGAGTRLSVL.

The chain has TRBV6-1 and TRBJ1-1; tentative D call: TRBD1 (5 bases). The germline V and J ends were trimmed by 2 bases and 2 bases, with 9 bases remaining between them. CDR3 size: 14 residues. Per germline, CDR1 MNHNS and CDR2 SASEGT. CDR3 residues: CASSEFTGNTEAFF. The CDR3 DNA is TGTGCCAGCAGTGAATTCACAGGAAACACTGAAGCTTTCTTT.

The rearrangement links TRBV7-2 to TRBJ2-7, with D perhaps matching TRBD1 (5 bases). The ends were cut back, 1 base at V and 3 bases at J, with 10 bases in the middle. The CDR3 is made up of 14 amino acids. Germline CDR1 reads SGHTA; CDR2 reads FQGNSA. The CDR3 DNA reads TGTGCCAGCAGCTTAGGGGGCGCATTCTACGAGCAGTACTTC. Protein sequence: CASSLGGAFYEQYF.

The chain recombines TRBV19 with TRBJ1-5; D is unresolved. Looked up from germline, CDR1 is LNHDA and CDR2 is SQIVND (reference sequence). Trimming pared 3 bases from V and 0 bases from J, leaving 9 bases between. This CDR3 is 15 amino acids long. The CDR3 region has the DNA TGTGCCAGTAGTATTGGGGATTATAGCAATCAGCCCCAGCATTTT. Residues: CASSIGDYSNQPQHF.

This clone showed up just a few times. This sequence joins TRBV4-3 and TRBJ1-5, with no clear D. This CDR3 has 15 amino acids. From germline, CDR1 is LGHNA and CDR2 YSLEER. V lost 0 bases to trimming and J lost 4 bases, with 10 bases between them. CDR3 coding DNA: TGCGCCAGCAGCCAAGATAGGGCTAATAATCAGCCCCAGCATTTT. Translated: CASSQDRANNQPQHF.

The genes are TRBV3-1 (or the pseudogene TRBV3-2) and TRBJ2-7, with TRBD2 matching over 13 bases. Trimming at V came to 4 bases and at J to 3 bases, leaving 3 bases not matched to a gene. From germline, CDR1 is LGHDT and CDR2 YNNKEL (reference sequence). The CDR3 has 15 residues. The CDR3 loop is CASSLGLAGVYEQYF. CDR3 sequence (DNA): TGTGCCAGCAGCCTAGGACTAGCGGGGGTCTACGAGCAGTACTTC.

The chain is built from TRBV5-4 and TRBJ2-7; TRBD2 matches at 10 bases. CDR1 and CDR2 (germline): SGHNT, YYREEE (reference sequence). The CDR3 is 17 amino acids. Germline trimming cut 1 base from V and 2 bases from J; bases unmatched to any gene: 9. CDR3 nucleotide sequence: TGTGCCAGCAGCTTGAGGATCCAGCGGGGGGGCCCCTACGAGCAGTACTTC. It codes for CASSLRIQRGGPYEQYF.

This clone was observed once. This chain links TRBV4-3 with TRBJ2-1; 9 bases are a match to TRBD1. The trim removed 0 bases at V and 2 bases at J, leaving 5 bases unmatched. CDR1 and CDR2 (germline): LGHNA, YSLEER. The length of the CDR3 is 17 residues. The CDR3 sequence is CASSQDPTGGPYNEQFF. The CDR3 nucleotides are TGCGCCAGCAGCCAAGATCCAACAGGGGGCCCCTACAATGAGCAGTTCTTC.

This clone appeared a single time. J is TRBJ2-3 and V is TRBV10-3, with D unresolved. V gave up 2 bases and J gave up 0 bases, with 6 bases separating them. Germline V gene lookup returns CDR1 ENHRY and CDR2 SYGVKD. This CDR3 is 14 amino acids long. CDR3 nucleotides: TGTGCCATCAGTGAGACAGCTAGCACAGATACGCAGTATTTT. As protein: CAISETASTDTQYF.

This chain joins TRBV9 and TRBJ2-7; no clear D gene. The V gene lost 3 bases and the J gene lost 3 bases, with 10 bases spanning the gap. The V gene's germline CDR1 is SGDLS and CDR2 YYNGEE. This CDR3 has 13 residues. The CDR3 protein is CASSAWLFYEQYV. The CDR3 region has the DNA TGTGCCAGCAGCGCGTGGCTCTTCTACGAGCAGTACGTC.

The chain couples TRBV18 to TRBJ2-2, with D perhaps matching TRBD1 (5 bases). From germline, CDR1 is KGHSH and CDR2 LQKENI. The V gene lost 2 bases and the J gene lost 1 base, with 8 bases spanning the gap. The CDR3 totals 15 residues. Written as DNA, the CDR3 is TGTGCCAGCTCACCAATTGACAGGAACACCGGGGAGCTGTTTTTT. As protein: CASSPIDRNTGELFF. Looking up the rest from reference TRBV18 and TRBJ2-2 gives the full variable domain: NAGVMQNPRHLVRRRGQEARLRCSPMKGHSHVYWYRQLPEEGLKFMVYLQKENIIDESGMPKERFSAEFPKEGPSILRIQQVVRGDSAAYFCASSPIDRNTGELFFGEGSRLTVL.

The chain links TRBV7-9 to TRBJ1-4; D unclear. The CDR3 loop spans 14 amino acids. Germline V gives CDR1 SEHNR, CDR2 FQNEAQ (reference sequence). Trimming took 5 bases from V and 7 from J, leaving 14 bases between them. CDR3 amino acids: CASSPHAGGEKLFF. In DNA form, the CDR3 reads TGTGCCAGCAGCCCACACGCCGGAGGTGAAAAACTGTTTTTT.

Remarks on this clone: The identical CDR3 is also encoded by other nucleotide sequences in the sample. In DNA, the CDR3 is TGTGCCACCAGTGATGGGGCCAAAAACATTCAGTACTTC. This encodes CATSDGAKNIQYF. J is TRBJ2-4 and V is TRBV24-1, with no clear D. The V end was cut by 3 bases, the J end by 1 base, with 3 bases between. This CDR3 is built from 13 residues. Germline V CDR1 and CDR2: KGHDR, SFDVKD.

CDR3 region: CASSQRTGDQPQHF. The CDR3 nucleotides read TGTGCCAGCAGCCAGAGGACAGGGGATCAGCCCCAGCATTTT. This chain joins TRBV7-2 and TRBJ1-5; 9 bases are a match to TRBD1. The V gene end was trimmed by 5 bases and the J gene end by 5 bases; junction bases not matched to a gene: 4. Germline V gene sequence: CDR1 SGHTA, CDR2 FQGNSA. The CDR3 is made up of 14 amino acids.

This chain joins TRBV6-2 or TRBV6-3 and TRBJ2-1, with 9 positions matching TRBD1. The CDR3 is made up of 15 amino acids. From germline, CDR1 is MNHEY and CDR2 SVGEGT. With 6 bases clipped from V and 7 bases from J, the junction kept 10 bases outside the gene matches. The CDR3 is CASSYFRTGVNEQFF. CDR3 bases: TGTGCCAGCAGCTATTTTAGGACAGGGGTTAATGAGCAGTTCTTC.

This chain links TRBV30 with TRBJ2-7; D gene unclear. Germline V CDR1 and CDR2: GTSNPN, SVGIG (reference sequence). Trimming took 5 bases from V and 3 from J, leaving 11 bases between them. The CDR3 is 12 amino acids. CDR3 sequence (DNA): TGTGCCTGGTCCCGAACGGACTACGAGCAGTACGTC. It translates to CAWSRTDYEQYV.

The rearrangement joins TRBV30 to TRBJ1-1, with 7 positions matching TRBD1. Trimming cost V 5 bases and J 1 base; bases outside gene matches: 7. The CDR3 sequence is 14 residues long. The germline V gene encodes CDR1 GTSNPN and CDR2 SVGIG (reference sequence). The CDR3 nucleotides are TGTGCCTGGGGCCGGCGGGACAGGAACACTGAAGCTTTCTTT. It codes for CAWGRRDRNTEAFF. The entire variable domain, with the rest obtained from reference TRBV30 and TRBJ1-1, is as follows: SQTIHQWPATLVQPVGSPLSLECTVEGTSNPNLYWYRQAAGRGLQLLFYSVGIGQISSEVPQNLSASRPQDRQFILSSKKLLLSDSGFYLCAWGRRDRNTEAFFGQGTRLTVV.